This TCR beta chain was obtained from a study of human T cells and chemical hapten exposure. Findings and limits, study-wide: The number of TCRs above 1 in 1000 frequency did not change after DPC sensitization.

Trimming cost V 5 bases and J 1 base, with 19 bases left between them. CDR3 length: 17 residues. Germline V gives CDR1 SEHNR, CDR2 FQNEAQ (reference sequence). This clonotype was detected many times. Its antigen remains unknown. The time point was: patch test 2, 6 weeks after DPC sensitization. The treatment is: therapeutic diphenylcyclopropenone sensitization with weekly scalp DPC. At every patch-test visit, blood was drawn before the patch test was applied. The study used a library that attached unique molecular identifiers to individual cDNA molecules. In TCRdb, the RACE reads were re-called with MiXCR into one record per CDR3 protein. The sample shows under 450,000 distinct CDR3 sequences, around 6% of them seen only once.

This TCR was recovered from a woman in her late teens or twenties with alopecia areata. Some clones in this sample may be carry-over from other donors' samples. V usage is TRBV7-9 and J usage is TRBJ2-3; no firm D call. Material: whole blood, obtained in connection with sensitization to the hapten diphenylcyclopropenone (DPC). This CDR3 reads CASSDPPPTLGTDTQYF. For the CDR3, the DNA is TGTGCCAGCAGCGATCCGCCGCCGACTCTGGGCACAGATACGCAGTATTTT. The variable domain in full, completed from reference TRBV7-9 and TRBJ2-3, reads DTGVSQNPRHKITKRGQNVTFRCDPISEHNRLYWYRQTLGQGPEFLTYFQNEAQLEKSRLLSDRFSAERPKGSFSTLEIQRTEQGDSAMYLCASSDPPPTLGTDTQYFGPGTRLTVL.